Below, 25 T cell receptor beta chains from the same sample are listed, as sequenced in a study of blood T cell repertoires in COVID-19. Repertoires were generated with immunoSEQ multiplex PCR, while TCRdb's copy carries only in-frame clones and drops some. The table shows 270,000 or so clones, with roughly four fifths occurring only once. Sample: peripheral blood. The receptors come from a woman between 50 and 59 years old who had recovered from COVID-19.

As regards this clone: The junction and the germline gene differ at one end; a read error may be behind it. The V call is TRBV30, the J call TRBJ1-6; D is perhaps TRBD1 (5 bases). The length of the CDR3 is 13 residues. Germline CDR1 and CDR2: GTSNPN and SVGIG (reference sequence). The DNA for the CDR3 is TGTGCCTGGAGCGGGACGCGGGATTCACTCCTCCACTTT. Amino acid sequence: CAWSGTRDSLLHF.

The CDR3 DNA is TGTGCCAGCAGCCCTGGGGCAGGGGAGGGTTCACCCCTCCACTTT. It specifies CASSPGAGEGSPLHF. The V call is TRBV9, the J call TRBJ1-6; tentative D call: TRBD1 (6 bases). This CDR3 spans 15 amino acids. V was cut by 4 bases and J by 9 bases, with 17 bases left in between. Germline CDR1 is SGDLS and CDR2 is YYNGEE. Combining the CDR3 with reference TRBV9 and TRBJ1-6 gives the whole variable domain DSGVTQTPKHLITATGQRVTLRCSPRSGDLSVYWYQQSLDQGLQFLIQYYNGEERAKGNILERFSAQQFPDLHSELNLSSLELGDSALYFCASSPGAGEGSPLHFGNGTRLTVT.

This clone has just one count. The chain employs TRBV7-2 and TRBJ2-7, with TRBD1 matching over 10 bases. There are 15 residues in the CDR3. The ends lost 5 bases at V and 4 bases at J; junction bases unmatched: 8. Germline CDR1 reads SGHTA; CDR2 reads FQGNSA. As DNA, the CDR3 is TGTGCCAGCAGCCTCCAAAGACAGGGGGCGTACGAGCAGTACTTC. Residues: CASSLQRQGAYEQYF.

This clone was picked up a small number of times. The DNA of the CDR3 is TGTGCCACCAGTGTGACGGGACAGGGTTTGGACTATGGCTACACCTTC. Residues: CATSVTGQGLDYGYTF. The chain couples TRBV24-1 to TRBJ1-2; 9 bases map to TRBD1. CDR3 length: 16 residues. Germline V gene sequence: CDR1 KGHDR, CDR2 SFDVKD. The trim removed 5 bases at V and 3 bases at J, leaving 9 bases unmatched.

J is TRBJ2-5 and V is TRBV11-2; D possibly corresponds to TRBD2 (5 bases). CDR3 length: 15 residues. Trimming pared 4 bases from V and 1 base from J, leaving 13 bases between. Germline V CDR1 and CDR2: SGHAT, FQNNGV. DNA of the CDR3: TGTGCCAGCAGCTCGGGCGGGCCCTTCCAAGAGACCCAGTACTTC. It translates to CASSSGGPFQETQYF.

The chain carries TRBV19 and TRBJ2-7, with 10 positions matching TRBD2. The trim removed 8 bases at V and 3 bases at J, leaving 4 bases unmatched. The CDR3 totals 13 residues. Germline CDR1 reads LNHDA; CDR2 reads SQIVND (reference sequence). The CDR3 DNA reads as TGTGCCAGTCGACCTAGCGGGGGCTACGAGCAGTACTTC. This gives the protein CASRPSGGYEQYF.

The J gene is TRBJ2-3, the V gene TRBV19; TRBD2 matches 15 bases. There are 18 residues in the CDR3. The V and J ends lost 5 bases and 6 bases, in that order; junction bases with no gene match: 12. Germline V gene lookup returns CDR1 LNHDA and CDR2 SQIVND (reference sequence). CDR3 region: CASSPGLAGGRLGDTQYF. As DNA, the CDR3 is TGTGCCAGTAGTCCGGGACTAGCGGGAGGCCGCTTAGGGGATACGCAGTATTTT.

This chain uses TRBV18 with TRBJ2-7; 7 positions agree with TRBD1. Germline lookup yields CDR1 KGHSH and CDR2 LQKENI. The J segment lost 3 bases and the V segment lost 5 bases, leaving 7 bases of the junction unmatched. The CDR3 has 14 residues. The CDR3 bases are TGTGCCAGCTCATCTCGGGACAGAGACTACGAGCAGTACTTC. As protein: CASSSRDRDYEQYF.

For this clone: Other DNA sequences within the sample encode an identical CDR3. The chain carries TRBV11-2 and TRBJ1-4, with 9 bases that match TRBD1. In germline, CDR1 is SGHAT, CDR2 FQNNGV. V lost 2 bases, J lost 8 bases, and 6 bases stayed unmatched. This CDR3 comprises 15 residues. The DNA of the CDR3 is TGTGCCAGCAGCTTATCCACAGGGGGCGGGGAAAAACTGTTTTTT. Translating it yields CASSLSTGGGEKLFF.

This chain links TRBV24-1 with TRBJ2-5; D is possibly TRBD1 (6 bases). The germline CDR1 and CDR2 sequences are KGHDR and SFDVKD. V shed 6 bases and J shed 5 bases, with 15 bases lying between them. The CDR3 has 14 amino acids. The CDR3 coding sequence is TGTGCCACCAGTACACGACAGGCTGGGGAGACCCAGTACTTC. It specifies CATSTRQAGETQYF.

The V gene is TRBV28, the J gene TRBJ1-1, with D possibly TRBD1 on 6 matching bases. CDR1 is MDHEN, CDR2 SYDVKM, per germline. This CDR3 is 13 amino acids long. V gave up 7 bases and J gave up 0 bases, with 9 bases separating them. CDR3 in amino acids: CASMGAMNTEAFF. Here the CDR3 DNA reads TGTGCCAGCATGGGGGCGATGAACACTGAAGCTTTCTTT.

The CDR3 loop is CASSVTGGTLYSYEQYF. The CDR3 nucleotides are TGTGCCAGTAGTGTGACAGGGGGGACACTCTACTCCTACGAGCAGTACTTC. The chain joins TRBV19 to TRBJ2-7; 9 bases map to TRBD1. The V segment lost 5 bases and the J segment 0 bases; nucleotides outside the gene matches: 11. The CDR3 runs 17 residues. CDR1 and CDR2 from the germline V gene are LNHDA and SQIVND (reference sequence). Supplemented by reference TRBV19 and TRBJ2-7, the full variable domain reads DGGITQSPKYLFRKEGQNVTLSCEQNLNHDAMYWYRQDPGQGLRLIYYSQIVNDFQKGDIAEGYSVSREKKESFPLTVTSAQKNPTAFYLCASSVTGGTLYSYEQYFGPGTRLTVT.

The chain combines TRBV10-1 with TRBJ2-1; D perhaps matches TRBD1 (6 bases). From germline, CDR1 is WNHNN and CDR2 SYGVQD (reference sequence). The CDR3 contains 12 residues. Trimming removed 7 bases from V and 7 bases from J, with 11 bases in between. CDR3 DNA sequence: TGCGCCAGCAATTACCAGGGGAATGAGCAGTTCTTC. Translated: CASNYQGNEQFF.

The V gene is TRBV4-3, the J gene TRBJ1-2, with TRBD1 as a possible D gene (6 bases). Germline CDR1 and CDR2: LGHNA and YSLEER. Trimming took 2 bases from V and 1 from J, leaving 20 bases between them. CDR3 length: 18 residues. CDR3 loop: CASSQTVRQQGINYGYTF. The CDR3 DNA reads as TGCGCCAGCAGCCAAACCGTCCGCCAGCAGGGGATTAACTATGGCTACACCTTC.

The J gene is TRBJ2-1, the V gene TRBV18; 15 nucleotides line up with TRBD2. The CDR3 loop spans 19 amino acids. CDR1 and CDR2 from the germline V gene are KGHSH and LQKENI. V was clipped by 1 base and J by 1 base; unmatched bases: 5. CDR3 loop: CASSPLSGTSGRSYNEQFF. In DNA, the CDR3 is TGTGCCAGCTCACCACTTTCCGGGACTAGCGGGAGGTCCTACAATGAGCAGTTCTTC.

The rearrangement joins TRBV11-3 to TRBJ2-3, with a weak D call TRBD1 (6 bases). This CDR3 comprises 13 residues. Germline assignment: CDR1 SGHNT and CDR2 YENEEA. V lost 0 bases, J lost 6 bases, and 7 bases lay in between. CDR3 DNA sequence: TGTGCCAGCAGCTTAGATAGGGGGGATACGCAGTATTTT. Translation: CASSLDRGDTQYF.

CDR3 bases: TGTGCCAGCAGCTTAAATCCGCGGGAGGGCCAAGAGACCCAGTACTTC. As protein: CASSLNPREGQETQYF. The chain employs TRBV7-7 and TRBJ2-5, with TRBD2 matching over 9 bases. Per the germline V gene, CDR1 is SSHAT and CDR2 is FNYEAQ (reference sequence). The CDR3 consists of 16 residues. With 2 bases clipped from V and 1 base from J, the junction kept 5 bases outside the gene matches.

V gene TRBV6-2 or TRBV6-3 combines with J gene TRBJ2-1; D remains unclear. With 5 bases removed from V and 0 bases from J, the gap between germline ends came to 11 bases. This CDR3 is built from 15 residues. Germline V CDR1 and CDR2: MNHEY, SVGEGT. The CDR3 loop is CASSVSRSSYNEQFF. CDR3 coding DNA: TGTGCCAGCAGTGTTAGCCGCAGCTCCTACAATGAGCAGTTCTTC.

This rearrangement joins TRBV11-2 to TRBJ2-5, with TRBD2 identical over 16 bases. The trim removed 5 bases at V and 5 bases at J, leaving 8 bases unmatched. Germline values: CDR1 SGHAT, CDR2 FQNNGV. The length of the CDR3 is 17 residues. The CDR3 spells CASSQGTSGGAGETQYF. CDR3 nucleotide sequence: TGTGCCAGCAGCCAAGGGACTAGCGGGGGGGCCGGGGAGACCCAGTACTTC.

V usage is TRBV19 and J usage is TRBJ2-1, with 9 nucleotides matching TRBD2. CDR1 and CDR2 from the germline V gene are LNHDA and SQIVND (reference sequence). After removal of 1 base from V and 8 bases from J, the junction contained 6 bases not matched to a gene. The CDR3 is made up of 15 amino acids. The CDR3 loop reads CASSIVGSGSDEQFF. CDR3 in DNA: TGTGCCAGTAGTATAGTCGGTAGCGGGAGCGATGAGCAGTTCTTC. Looking up the rest from reference TRBV19 and TRBJ2-1 gives the full variable domain: DGGITQSPKYLFRKEGQNVTLSCEQNLNHDAMYWYRQDPGQGLRLIYYSQIVNDFQKGDIAEGYSVSREKKESFPLTVTSAQKNPTAFYLCASSIVGSGSDEQFFGPGTRLTVL.

For this clone: The junction departs from the called germline gene at one end, perhaps through a read error. The J gene is TRBJ2-1, the V gene TRBV6-5, with TRBD2 identical over 9 bases. Germline assignment: CDR1 MNHEY and CDR2 SVGAGI. The CDR3 sequence is 15 residues long. DNA of the CDR3: TGTGCCAGCAGTTACTCGACAGGTTCGGCTAGCGGGGCGGTCTTC. Encoded protein: CASSYSTGSASGAVF.

DNA for the CDR3: TGTGCCAGCAGTCCCGGACAGGGAACGGAATTTACCTACGAGCAGTACTTC. Its protein is CASSPGQGTEFTYEQYF. The chain uses TRBV27 and TRBJ2-7, with 8 positions matching TRBD1. The CDR3 spans 17 residues. V shed 5 bases, J shed 2 bases, and the junction held 14 bases outside the gene matches. Germline-derived CDR1 and CDR2 are MNHEY and SMNVEV (reference sequence).

The rearrangement uses TRBV27 and TRBJ1-6; 7 nucleotides match TRBD1. There are 15 residues in the CDR3. Germline V gives CDR1 MNHEY, CDR2 SMNVEV (reference sequence). With V trimmed by 6 bases and J by 7 bases, 9 bases remained unmatched. CDR3 in amino acids: CASSGRQGLNSPLHF. The CDR3 DNA reads as TGTGCCAGCAGCGGACGACAGGGTTTGAATTCACCCCTCCACTTT.

The chain combines TRBV19 with TRBJ2-1; 10 nucleotides agree with TRBD2. Germline V gene data show CDR1 as LNHDA and CDR2 as SQIVND (reference sequence). The junction had 18 bases not matched to a gene; V was cut back by 5 bases and J by 5 bases. CDR3 length equals 19 residues. The CDR3 nucleotides are TGTGCCAGTAGTCGCGAAGTGGGAGCGGGAGGGCCCGTGGACAATGAGCAGTTCTTC. It yields the protein CASSREVGAGGPVDNEQFF.

This sequence joins TRBV7-2 and TRBJ2-3; TRBD2 matches 11 bases. CDR1 is SGHTA and CDR2 is FQGNSA in the germline V gene. V lost 7 bases and J lost 6; bases outside the gene matches: 12. This CDR3 has 16 amino acids. The CDR3 loop is CASTIRLAGGADTQYF. The CDR3 DNA follows: TGTGCCAGCACTATTAGGCTAGCGGGGGGTGCGGATACGCAGTATTTT.